The rows below give T cell receptor beta chains drawn from one sample of a study of T-cell reconstitution after alpha-beta-depleted transplantation in children. Each CDR3 protein is one row after TCRdb ran MiXCR on the PCR reads. This sample has 330,000 or so distinct CDR3 sequences, with 6% to 10% found just once. The source was peripheral blood, collected 360 days after TCRalphabeta/CD19-depleted stem cell transplant. These TCRs come from a female patient aged 2-15 years who had a stem cell transplant for Fanconi anemia, so the T cells may come from the graft donor. Each CDR3 is given with its conserved first and last residue. The D gene is left open where the match is weak. Size tells how often a clone was seen (once, few, many) or the class of an expanded clone, and some rows leave it out.

>TRBJ2-4|NA|TRBV7-8|NA
CASSWTQGAKNIQYF
TGTGCCAGCAGCTGGACGCAGGGAGCCAAAAACATTCAGTACTTC
>TRBJ2-5|few|TRBV7-7|NA
CASSGPGSETQYF
TGTGCCAGCAGCGGCCCCGGCTCTGAGACCCAGTACTTC
>TRBJ1-3|NA|TRBV20-1|NA
CSASIPPLRNTIYF
TGCAGTGCTAGTATCCCCCCGTTGAGAAACACCATATATTTT
>TRBJ1-4|NA|TRBV25-1|NA
CASSDSVRKLFF
TGTGCCAGCAGTGATTCAGTCAGGAAACTGTTTTTT
>TRBJ2-1|few|TRBV20-1|TRBD2
CSARTGGAYNEQFF
TGCAGTGCTAGGACCGGGGGGGCCTACAATGAGCAGTTCTTC
>TRBJ2-2|many|TRBV5-1|NA
CASSPTLGTNTGELFF
TGCGCCAGCAGCCCGACACTCGGCACGAACACCGGGGAGCTGTTTTTT
>TRBJ2-2|few|TRBV2|TRBD2
CASRSGTSGYPETGELFF
TGTGCCAGCAGAAGCGGGACTAGCGGTTACCCAGAAACCGGGGAGCTGTTTTTT
>TRBJ2-3|many|TRBV4-1|TRBD1
CASSFGTGLRTDTQYF
TGCGCCAGCAGCTTCGGGACAGGGCTCCGCACAGATACGCAGTATTTT
>TRBJ2-2|many|TRBV6-2/TRBV6-3|TRBD2
CASTKSGGVNTGELFF
TGTGCCAGCACCAAAAGCGGGGGCGTGAACACCGGGGAGCTGTTTTTT
>TRBJ2-3|many|TRBV9|NA
CASSVDVGRRHADTQYF
TGTGCCAGCAGCGTAGACGTAGGAAGGAGGCACGCAGATACGCAGTATTTT
>TRBJ1-6|many|TRBV6-5|NA
CASSSLPAGSRNNNSPLHF
TGTGCCAGCAGTTCTCTCCCTGCCGGGTCCCGGAATAATAATTCACCCCTCCACTTT
>TRBJ2-3|many|TRBV7-2|TRBD1
CASSLGTGYLEDTQYF
TGTGCCAGCAGCTTGGGGACAGGGTATCTGGAAGATACGCAGTATTTT
>TRBJ2-2|few|TRBV12-3/TRBV12-4|TRBD2
CASSLTGGGTGELFF
TGTGCCAGCAGTTTAACGGGGGGGGGCACCGGGGAGCTGTTTTTT
>TRBJ2-1|many|TRBV3-1|NA
CASSIYDDEQFF
TGTGCCAGCAGCATATACGACGATGAGCAGTTCTTC
>TRBJ2-5|many|TRBV5-1|NA
CASSFRTGEGETQYF
TGCGCCAGCAGCTTTAGAACAGGGGAGGGAGAGACCCAGTACTTC
>TRBJ2-4|many|TRBV20-1|NA
CSARDTRLAKNIQYF
TGCAGTGCTAGAGATACCAGGCTAGCCAAAAACATTCAGTACTTC
>TRBJ2-1|NA|TRBV19|NA
CASSPQGPNYNEQFF
TGTGCCAGTAGCCCACAGGGCCCTAACTACAATGAGCAGTTCTTC
>TRBJ1-1|NA|TRBV19|NA
CASSRPGVNTEAFF
TGTGCCAGTAGTAGGCCAGGCGTCAACACTGAAGCTTTCTTT
>TRBJ2-3|NA|TRBV10-2|NA
CASSESGTDTQYF
TGCGCCAGCAGTGAGTCAGGGACAGATACGCAGTATTTT
>TRBJ2-7|many|TRBV5-1|NA
CASSLTSNRDTYEQYF
TGCGCCAGCAGCTTGACGAGTAACAGGGATACCTACGAGCAGTACTTC
>TRBJ1-2|few|TRBV11-2|TRBD1
CASSRRGTGDGYTF
TGTGCCAGCAGCCGCCGCGGGACAGGCGACGGCTACACCTTC
>TRBJ1-3|many|TRBV28|NA
CASSLDIRYVNTIYF
TGTGCCAGCAGTTTAGATATACGATACGTGAACACCATATATTTT
>TRBJ2-4|few|TRBV2|NA
CASSEDLAKNIQYF
TGTGCCAGCAGTGAGGACCTAGCCAAAAACATTCAGTACTTC
>TRBJ2-1|many|TRBV12-3/TRBV12-4|NA
CASNLRGYNEQFF
TGTGCCAGCAATCTCCGGGGGTACAATGAGCAGTTCTTC
>TRBJ2-2|many|TRBV20-1|NA
CSARTGNLNTGELFF
TGCAGTGCTAGGACTGGGAACTTGAACACCGGGGAGCTGTTTTTT
>TRBJ2-7|medium-sized|TRBV3-1|TRBD2
CASSQRLAGGYYEQYF
TGTGCCAGCAGCCAACGCCTGGCGGGAGGTTATTACGAGCAGTACTTC
>TRBJ1-4|NA|TRBV5-3|NA
CATSPGPTNEKLFF
TGTGCCACTAGTCCAGGGCCAACTAATGAAAAACTGTTTTTT
>TRBJ2-1|many|TRBV5-1|NA
CASSLAVNNEQFF
TGCGCCAGCAGCTTGGCCGTCAATAATGAGCAGTTCTTC
>TRBJ1-3|many|TRBV6-5|TRBD1
CASSYVQGARGNTIYF
TGTGCCAGCAGTTACGTCCAGGGGGCGAGGGGAAACACCATATATTTT
>TRBJ1-1|few|TRBV4-3|NA
CASSQDWGSQMNTEAFF
TGCGCCAGCAGCCAAGATTGGGGGTCGCAAATGAACACTGAAGCTTTCTTT
>TRBJ1-5|few|TRBV7-6|NA
CASSLTEARPQHF
TGTGCCAGCAGCTTGACAGAGGCTAGGCCCCAGCATTTT
>TRBJ1-5|many|TRBV6-1|NA
CASSDLGLRNQPQHF
TGTGCCAGCAGTGATTTAGGGCTCCGCAATCAGCCCCAGCATTTT
>TRBJ1-1|NA|TRBV11-2|NA
CASSSRPGRLNTEAFF
TGTGCCAGCAGCTCCCGTCCTGGCAGGTTGAACACTGAAGCTTTCTTT
>TRBJ2-3|many|TRBV29-1|NA
CSVKRGTGTDTQYF
TGCAGCGTCAAGAGAGGGACTGGCACAGATACGCAGTATTTT
>TRBJ2-7|many|TRBV20-1|NA
CSARVQAYEQYF
TGCAGTGCTAGAGTACAGGCCTACGAGCAGTACTTC
>TRBJ2-7|few|TRBV27|NA
CASSLGISFYEQYF
TGTGCCAGCAGTTTAGGGATAAGTTTCTACGAGCAGTACTTC
>TRBJ2-1|many|TRBV24-1|TRBD1
CATSDSGDRAHNEQFF
TGTGCCACCAGTGACTCCGGGGACAGGGCTCATAATGAGCAGTTCTTC
>TRBJ1-1|many|TRBV6-5|TRBD1
CASSRAGGGIHTEAFF
TGTGCCAGCAGCCGCGCTGGAGGGGGCATACACACTGAAGCTTTCTTT
>TRBJ2-1|many|TRBV7-9|TRBD1
CASSIPGGGPYNEQFF
TGTGCCAGCAGCATTCCAGGGGGCGGACCCTACAATGAGCAGTTCTTC
>TRBJ1-3|few|TRBV27|NA
CASSGLGNSGNTIYF
TGTGCCAGCAGTGGGCTTGGGAACTCTGGAAACACCATATATTTT